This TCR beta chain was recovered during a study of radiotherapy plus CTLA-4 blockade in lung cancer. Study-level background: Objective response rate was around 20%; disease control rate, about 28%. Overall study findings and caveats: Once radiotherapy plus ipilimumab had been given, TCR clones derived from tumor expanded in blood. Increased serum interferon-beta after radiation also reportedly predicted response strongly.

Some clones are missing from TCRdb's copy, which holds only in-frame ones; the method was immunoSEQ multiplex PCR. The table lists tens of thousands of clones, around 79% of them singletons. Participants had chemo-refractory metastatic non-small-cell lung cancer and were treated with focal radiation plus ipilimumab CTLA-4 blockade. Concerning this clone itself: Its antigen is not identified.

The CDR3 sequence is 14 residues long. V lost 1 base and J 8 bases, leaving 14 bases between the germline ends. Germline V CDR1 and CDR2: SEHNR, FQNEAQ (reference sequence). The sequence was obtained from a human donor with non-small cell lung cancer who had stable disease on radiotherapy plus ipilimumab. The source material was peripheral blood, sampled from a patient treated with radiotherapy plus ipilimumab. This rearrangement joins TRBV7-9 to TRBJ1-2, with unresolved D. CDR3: CASSLGIGLGGYTF. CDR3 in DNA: TGTGCCAGCAGCTTAGGTATCGGGTTGGGCGGCTACACCTTC.